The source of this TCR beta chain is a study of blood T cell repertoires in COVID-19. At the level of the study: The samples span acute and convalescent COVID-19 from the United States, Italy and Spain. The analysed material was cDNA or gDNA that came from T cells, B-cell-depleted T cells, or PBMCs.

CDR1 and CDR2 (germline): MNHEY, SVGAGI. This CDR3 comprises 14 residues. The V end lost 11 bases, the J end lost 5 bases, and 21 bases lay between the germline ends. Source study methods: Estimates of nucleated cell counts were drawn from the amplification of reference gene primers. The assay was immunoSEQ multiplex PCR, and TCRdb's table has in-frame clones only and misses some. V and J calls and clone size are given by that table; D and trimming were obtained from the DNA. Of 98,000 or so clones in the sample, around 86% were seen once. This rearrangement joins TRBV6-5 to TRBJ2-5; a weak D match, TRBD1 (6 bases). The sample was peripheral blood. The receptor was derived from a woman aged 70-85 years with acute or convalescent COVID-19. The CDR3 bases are TGTGCCGGCCCCCTGGGGCAGGGGAAGGAGACCCAGTACTTC. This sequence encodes CAGPLGQGKETQYF.